One and the same sample provided the 11 T cell receptor beta chains below, sequenced in a study of identical twins. MiXCR, run by TCRdb on the 5' RACE reads, gives a single entry per CDR3 protein. The sample has 400,000 to 500,000 distinct CDR3 sequences, over 11% seen once. These data were also reused for a study on yellow fever vaccine responses in identical twins.

Sequences were obtained from CD4+ T cells sorted from blood. These receptors all stem from a woman aged 18 to 35 in good health.

The V call is TRBV7-2, the J call TRBJ2-7; D perhaps matches TRBD2 (6 bases). The CDR3 consists of 13 residues. Trimming shortened V by 8 bases and J by 3 bases, and 14 bases separated the two germline ends. Germline V gene sequence: CDR1 SGHTA, CDR2 FQGNSA. The CDR3 loop reads CASRRAGFYEQYF. The CDR3 region has the DNA TGTGCCAGCCGGAGGGCCGGTTTCTACGAGCAGTACTTC.

There are many counts of this clonotype. The rearrangement links TRBV12-3 or TRBV12-4 to TRBJ2-1, with TRBD2 identical over 12 bases. The ends lost 5 bases at V and 2 bases at J; junction bases unmatched: 7. The CDR3 runs to 17 residues. The CDR3 spells CASSLPGLAGPYNEQFF. The CDR3 coding sequence is TGTGCCAGCAGTCTCCCGGGACTAGCGGGTCCCTACAATGAGCAGTTCTTC.

V and J are TRBV10-1 and TRBJ2-2; D unclear. The CDR3 is 16 residues long. Trimming shortened V by 6 bases and J by 2 bases, and 16 bases separated the two germline ends. From germline, CDR1 is WNHNN and CDR2 SYGVQD (reference sequence). The CDR3 region has the DNA TGCGCCAGCAGCAGTTTGGAGTCAAAAAACACCGGGGAGCTGTTTTTT. Its protein product is CASSSLESKNTGELFF.

The chain carries TRBV2 and TRBJ1-4; 9 bases are a match to TRBD1. The length of the CDR3 is 15 residues. Germline-derived CDR1 and CDR2 are SNHLY and FYNNEI. The V gene end was trimmed by 1 base and the J gene end by 8 bases; junction bases not matched to a gene: 5. CDR3: CASSEEQGAFEKLFF. The DNA for the CDR3 is TGTGCCAGCAGTGAAGAACAGGGGGCTTTCGAAAAACTGTTTTTT. Complete variable domain (other parts from reference TRBV2 and TRBJ1-4): EPEVTQTPSHQVTQMGQEVILRCVPISNHLYFYWYRQILGQKVEFLVSFYNNEISEKSEIFDDQFSVERPDGSNFTLKIRSTKLEDSAMYFCASSEEQGAFEKLFFGSGTQLSVL.

This clonotype was observed many times. The chain carries TRBV10-3 and TRBJ1-1; a possible D gene is TRBD1 (5 bases). Trimming shortened V by 6 bases and J by 6 bases, and 11 bases separated the two germline ends. The CDR3 runs 12 residues. Germline values: CDR1 ENHRY, CDR2 SYGVKD. CDR3 nucleotides: TGTGCCATCAGCTGGGACGGCGCTGAAGCTTTCTTT. Protein sequence: CAISWDGAEAFF.

This clonotype was counted only a few times. V is TRBV7-9 and J is TRBJ2-3; D call uncertain. The CDR3 consists of 15 residues. Germline CDR1 is SEHNR and CDR2 is FQNEAQ (reference sequence). Trimming shortened V by 5 bases and J by 2 bases, and 14 bases separated the two germline ends. CDR3: CASSLRTGTTDTQYF. DNA of the CDR3: TGTGCCAGCAGCCTCCGGACCGGAACCACAGATACGCAGTATTTT.

This clonotype was counted a few times. The V and J genes are TRBV7-2 and TRBJ2-5; 8 bases line up with TRBD1. V lost 1 base and J lost 6; bases outside the gene matches: 1. The CDR3 length is 13 residues. Germline V gene lookup returns CDR1 SGHTA and CDR2 FQGNSA. CDR3 in amino acids: CASSLVRGQTQYF. The CDR3 DNA is TGTGCCAGCAGCTTAGTCAGGGGGCAGACCCAGTACTTC.

This clonotype was counted between two and nine times. This chain connects TRBV12-3 or TRBV12-4 to TRBJ2-1, with D possibly matching TRBD2 (5 bases). V dropped 6 bases and J dropped 7 bases, with 19 bases sitting between them. The CDR3 is made up of 15 amino acids. The CDR3 loop reads CASSPAGNSGNEQFF. The CDR3 nucleotides are TGTGCCAGCAGCCCAGCCGGGAATAGTGGGAATGAGCAGTTCTTC.

The chain combines TRBV19 with TRBJ2-1; possibly TRBD2 for D (5 bases). Germline CDR1 LNHDA, CDR2 SQIVND (reference sequence). The CDR3 loop spans 15 amino acids. V lost 3 bases and J 1 base, leaving 10 bases between the germline ends. Written as DNA, the CDR3 is TGTGCCAGTAGTATGCGCCAGCGGTCCTACAATGAGCAGTTCTTC. Translation: CASSMRQRSYNEQFF.

V usage is TRBV20-1 and J usage is TRBJ2-7; the match to TRBD1 covers 7 bases. The CDR3 is made up of 13 amino acids. V shed 4 bases, J shed 2 bases, and the junction held 5 bases outside the gene matches. CDR1 is DFQATT, CDR2 SNEGSKA, per germline (reference sequence). The CDR3 loop reads CSAIPTGTYEQYF. In nucleotides, the CDR3 is TGCAGTGCTATCCCGACAGGGACCTACGAGCAGTACTTC.

The chain is built from TRBV24-1 and TRBJ2-1; D is perhaps TRBD2 (6 bases). There are 14 residues in the CDR3. Germline CDR1 KGHDR, CDR2 SFDVKD. V was cut by 1 base and J by 9 bases, with 12 bases left in between. The CDR3, as DNA: TGTGCCACCAGTGATTTCCGTAGCGGAAGTGAGCAGTTCTTC. It is translated as CATSDFRSGSEQFF.